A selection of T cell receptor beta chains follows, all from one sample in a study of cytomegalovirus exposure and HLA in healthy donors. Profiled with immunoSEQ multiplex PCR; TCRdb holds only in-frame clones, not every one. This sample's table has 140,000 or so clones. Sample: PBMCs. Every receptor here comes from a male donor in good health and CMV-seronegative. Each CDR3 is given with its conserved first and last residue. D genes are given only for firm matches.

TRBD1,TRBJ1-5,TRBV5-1,CASSLGTGGTSNQPQHF,TGCGCCAGCAGCTTGGGGACAGGGGGTACTAGCAATCAGCCCCAGCATTTT
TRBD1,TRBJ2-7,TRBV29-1,CSVGQGMAYEQYF,TGCAGCGTTGGACAGGGAATGGCCTACGAGCAGTACTTC
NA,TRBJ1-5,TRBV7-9,CASSLASGTDQPQHF,TGTGCCAGCAGCTTAGCGTCAGGAACGGATCAGCCCCAGCATTTT
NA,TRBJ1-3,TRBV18,CASSPRDLSSGNTIYF,TGTGCCAGCTCACCACGGGACTTAAGCTCTGGAAACACCATATATTTT
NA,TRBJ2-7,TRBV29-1,CSVGIGLANEQYF,TGCAGCGTTGGGATTGGATTAGCAAACGAGCAGTACTTC
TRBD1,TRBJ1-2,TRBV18,CASSPQGQNYGYTF,TGTGCCAGCTCACCCCAGGGACAGAACTATGGCTACACCTTC
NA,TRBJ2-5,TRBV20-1,CSAPSGETQYF,TGCAGTGCGCCATCGGGAGAGACCCAGTACTTC
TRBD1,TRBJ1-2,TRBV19,CASSIGFTVLVRDRGTEYGYTF,TGTGCCAGTAGTATTGGGTTCACGGTTCTTGTACGGGACAGGGGAACGGAATATGGCTACACCTTC
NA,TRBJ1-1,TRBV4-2,CASSQDMRRNTEAFF,TGTGCCAGCAGCCAAGATATGAGGCGGAACACTGAAGCTTTCTTT
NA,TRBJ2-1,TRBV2,CASIMGGASYNEQFF,TGTGCCAGCATTATGGGGGGGGCCTCCTACAATGAGCAGTTCTTC
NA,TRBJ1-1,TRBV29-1,CSVGGWTPNTEAFF,TGCAGCGTGGGGGGGTGGACTCCGAACACTGAAGCTTTCTTT
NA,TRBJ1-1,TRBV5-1,CASSLDRMQVMNTEAFF,TGCGCCAGCAGCTTGGATCGTATGCAGGTCATGAACACTGAAGCTTTCTTT
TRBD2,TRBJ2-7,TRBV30,CAWSTSGRLYEQYF,TGTGCCTGGAGTACTAGCGGGAGGCTATACGAGCAGTACTTC
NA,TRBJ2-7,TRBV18,CASSTGTSTYEQYF,TGTGCCAGCTCTACCGGTACTAGCACCTACGAGCAGTACTTC
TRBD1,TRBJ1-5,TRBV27,CASRDEGAGGSNQPQHF,TGTGCCAGCAGGGATGAGGGGGCGGGAGGGAGCAATCAGCCCCAGCATTTT
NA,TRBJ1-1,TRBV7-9,CAAGFSNTEAFF,TGTGCCGCGGGATTCTCGAACACTGAAGCTTTCTTT
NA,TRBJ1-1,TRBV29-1,CSVGESRNTEAFF,TGCAGCGTCGGAGAAAGTCGGAACACTGAAGCTTTCTTT
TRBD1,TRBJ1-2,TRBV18,CASSFGQGLKAYTF,TGTGCCAGCTCATTCGGACAGGGGCTTAAGGCGTACACCTTC
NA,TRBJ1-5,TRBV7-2,CASSLVQEGNQPQHF,TGTGCCAGCAGCTTAGTACAGGAGGGGAATCAGCCCCAGCATTTT
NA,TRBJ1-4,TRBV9,CASSVSGEELFF,TGTGCCAGCAGCGTTTCGGGTGAAGAACTGTTTTTT
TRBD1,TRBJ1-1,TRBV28,CASSPHANRDRQTEAFF,TGTGCCAGCAGTCCGCACGCGAACCGGGACAGGCAGACTGAAGCTTTCTTT
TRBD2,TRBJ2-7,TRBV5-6,CASSLEREDSYEQYF,TGTGCCAGCAGCTTGGAGCGGGAGGACTCCTACGAGCAGTACTTC
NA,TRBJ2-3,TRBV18,CASSSAIGVSTDTQYF,TGTGCCAGCTCAAGTGCGATTGGAGTGAGCACAGATACGCAGTATTTT
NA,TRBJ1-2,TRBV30,CAWTRGGYGYTF,TGTGCCTGGACCCGAGGAGGCTATGGCTACACCTTC
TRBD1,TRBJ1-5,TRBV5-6,CASSLSGTGGYQPQHF,TGTGCCAGCAGCTTGAGTGGGACAGGGGGTTATCAGCCCCAGCATTTT
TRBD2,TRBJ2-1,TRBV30,CAWTSGRAVYNEQFF,TGTGCCTGGACTAGCGGGAGGGCCGTCTACAATGAGCAGTTCTTC
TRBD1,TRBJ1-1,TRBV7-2,CASSRGTGVNTEAFF,TGTGCCAGCAGCCGAGGGACAGGGGTGAACACTGAAGCTTTCTTT
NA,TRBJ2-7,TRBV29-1,CSAAGWAGYEQYF,TGCAGCGCCGCGGGGTGGGCGGGCTACGAGCAGTACTTC
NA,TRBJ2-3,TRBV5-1,CASSLSGGRGDTQYF,TGCGCCAGCAGCTTGTCCGGGGGACGGGGAGATACGCAGTATTTT
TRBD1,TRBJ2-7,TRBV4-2,CASRQDRATYEQYF,TGTGCCAGCAGGCAGGACAGGGCGACCTACGAGCAGTACTTC
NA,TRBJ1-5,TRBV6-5,CASSQTQGNQPQHF,TGTGCCAGCAGTCAAACCCAGGGCAATCAGCCCCAGCATTTT
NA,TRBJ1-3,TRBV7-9,CASSSAATGNTIYF,TGTGCCAGCAGCTCGGCGGCCACTGGAAACACCATATATTTT
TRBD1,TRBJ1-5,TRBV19,CATQRQGGYQPQHF,TGTGCCACCCAGCGGCAGGGGGGTTATCAGCCCCAGCATTTT
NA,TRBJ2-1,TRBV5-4,CASTLEASRTNEQFF,TGTGCCAGCACCCTTGAGGCTAGCCGCACTAATGAGCAGTTCTTC
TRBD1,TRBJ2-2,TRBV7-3,CASSRDRGGSGELFF,TGTGCCAGTAGCCGGGACAGGGGTGGAAGCGGGGAGCTGTTTTTT
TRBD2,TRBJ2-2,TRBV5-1,CASSLLAGAAGELFF,TGCGCCAGCAGCTTGCTAGCGGGAGCGGCCGGGGAGCTGTTTTTT
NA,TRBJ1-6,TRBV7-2,CASSPQAAQATNSPLHF,TGTGCCAGCAGCCCTCAAGCCGCACAAGCGACTAATTCACCCCTCCACTTT
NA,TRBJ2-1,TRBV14,CASSLGGQQFF,TGTGCCAGCAGCCTTGGGGGACAACAGTTCTTC
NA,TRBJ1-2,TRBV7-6,CASSLRGYGYTF,TGTGCCAGCAGCTTAAGAGGATACGGCTACACCTTC
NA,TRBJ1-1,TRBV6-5,CASIPDKRKGGEAFF,TGTGCCAGCATACCTGATAAAAGGAAAGGGGGTGAAGCTTTCTTT
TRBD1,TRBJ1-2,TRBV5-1,CASSLGDRVWGYTF,TGCGCCAGCAGCTTGGGGGACAGGGTTTGGGGCTACACCTTC
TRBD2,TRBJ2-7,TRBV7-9,CASSLGLAVGYEQYF,TGTGCCAGCAGCTTAGGACTAGCGGTAGGCTACGAGCAGTACTTC
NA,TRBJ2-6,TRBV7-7,CASSLAPTGGANVLTF,TGTGCTAGCAGCTTAGCTCCGACGGGTGGGGCCAACGTCCTGACTTTC
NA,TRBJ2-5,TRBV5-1,CASSSRPRGTETQYF,TGCGCCAGCAGCTCCCGGCCCAGGGGAACAGAGACCCAGTACTTC
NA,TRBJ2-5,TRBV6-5,CASSYRETQYF,TGTGCCAGCAGTTATCGAGAGACCCAGTACTTC
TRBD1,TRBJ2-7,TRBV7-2,CASSLGTGFEQYF,TGTGCCAGCAGCTTAGGGACAGGGTTCGAGCAGTACTTC
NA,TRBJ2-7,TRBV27,CATTIPKRTYEQYF,TGTGCCACCACTATCCCTAAGAGGACCTACGAGCAGTACTTC
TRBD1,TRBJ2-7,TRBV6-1,CASSRGQGGSYEQYF,TGTGCCAGCAGCCGGGGACAGGGGGGTTCCTACGAGCAGTACTTC
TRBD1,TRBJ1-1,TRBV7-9,CASSRSQGTEAFF,TGTGCCAGCAGCCGATCACAGGGGACTGAAGCTTTCTTT
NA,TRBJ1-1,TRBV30,CAWSSAYEAFF,TGTGCCTGGTCCAGCGCGTATGAAGCTTTCTTT
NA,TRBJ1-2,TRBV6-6,CASSYSTGDYGYTF,TGTGCCAGCAGTTACTCAACCGGGGACTATGGCTACACCTTC
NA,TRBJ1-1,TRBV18,CASSPQGGGMEAFF,TGTGCCAGCTCACCACAGGGGGGAGGGATGGAAGCTTTCTTT
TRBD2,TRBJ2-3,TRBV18,CASSPGLAGGDFTDTQYF,TGTGCCAGCTCACCCGGACTAGCGGGAGGGGATTTCACAGATACGCAGTATTTT
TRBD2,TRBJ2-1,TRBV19,CASNLIAGFANEQFF,TGTGCCAGTAATCTTATAGCGGGATTTGCAAATGAGCAGTTCTTC
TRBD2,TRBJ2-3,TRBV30,CAWSQRGGRADTQYF,TGTGCCTGGAGTCAGCGGGGGGGCCGGGCAGATACGCAGTATTTT
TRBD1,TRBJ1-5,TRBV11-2,CASSPDRVWPQHF,TGTGCCAGCAGCCCAGACAGGGTCTGGCCCCAGCATTTT